The clone carrying this T cell receptor (beta chain) occurred once. Its specificity is unknown. This sample stems from a study of T cell responses to AZD1222 COVID-19 vaccine. Study at large: Recipients boosted at about 4 weeks or about 12 weeks are pooled.

Measured with immunoSEQ multiplex PCR; TCRdb has only the in-frame clones, and not every one. The sample has about 170,000 clones, 75% to 90% seen once; the top ten hold 6.9%. The V and J ends lost 1 base and 0 bases, in that order; junction bases with no gene match: 0. The CDR3 runs to 15 residues. The V gene's germline CDR1 is SNHLY and CDR2 FYNNEI. Study results and limitations: Only a handful of AZD1222 recipients were seropositive at baseline. Among spike-specific TCRs, nearly half reportedly target unmutated variant regions. Donors were mostly white British, more females; clonal diversity possibly underestimated.

The sample in question was peripheral blood, obtained on day 0 of AZD1222 vaccination. The gene calls are TRBV2 and TRBJ2-5; 9 nucleotides line up with TRBD2. The sequence came from an adult in good health. CDR3 in amino acids: CASSEGGGDQETQYF. The CDR3 nucleotides are TGTGCCAGCAGTGAAGGCGGGGGGGACCAAGAGACCCAGTACTTC.